Shown below are 32 T cell receptor beta chains from a single sample sequenced in a study of blood T cell repertoires in COVID-19. Sequencing was performed with immunoSEQ multiplex PCR; in TCRdb, only in-frame clones are kept and a portion is missing. The table has more than 300,000 clones, 87% seen once. Sample: PBMCs or T cells enriched from blood (not recorded which). Every receptor here comes from a man between 40 and 49 years old in a cohort exposed to, infected with or recovered from COVID-19 (not recorded which).

The DNA for the CDR3 is TGTGCCAGCTCACCACCGGGGGCCAGGGGGAACACTGAAGCTTTCTTT. It codes for CASSPPGARGNTEAFF. This chain uses TRBV18 with TRBJ1-1, with D possibly matching TRBD1 (6 bases). Trimming left V 0 bases short and J 1 base short, with 12 bases between. Germline lookup yields CDR1 KGHSH and CDR2 LQKENI. This CDR3 has 16 residues.

The chain has TRBV5-1 and TRBJ2-2, with 10 bases matching TRBD1. With 4 bases clipped from V and 4 bases from J, the junction kept 13 bases outside the gene matches. The CDR3 is made up of 18 amino acids. Germline V gene lookup returns CDR1 SGHRS and CDR2 YFSETQ. The CDR3 spells CASSRDRGQVGVTGELFF. In DNA, the CDR3 is TGCGCCAGCAGCCGGGACAGGGGCCAAGTTGGGGTCACCGGGGAGCTGTTTTTT.

The chain employs TRBV18 and TRBJ1-5; D uncertain. Trimming shortened V by 3 bases and J by 4 bases, and 13 bases separated the two germline ends. Germline V gives CDR1 KGHSH, CDR2 LQKENI. CDR3 size: 15 residues. CDR3 loop: CASSPDSNHNQPQHF. The CDR3 DNA sequence: TGTGCCAGCTCACCGGACTCAAACCATAATCAGCCCCAGCATTTT.

This chain links TRBV15 with TRBJ2-5, with D possibly matching TRBD2 (6 bases). The germline gives CDR1 LNHNV, CDR2 YYDKDF (reference sequence). The CDR3 runs 15 residues. The V and J ends lost 1 base and 5 bases respectively, with 14 bases between them. CDR3 in amino acids: CATSRVGGGKETQYF. For the CDR3, the DNA is TGTGCCACCAGCAGAGTAGGCGGAGGGAAGGAGACCCAGTACTTC. The variable domain in full, with the rest retrieved from reference TRBV15 and TRBJ2-5, is DAMVIQNPRYQVTQFGKPVTLSCSQTLNHNVMYWYQQKSSQAPKLLFHYYDKDFNNEADTPDNFQSRRPNTSFCFLDIRSPGLGDTAMYLCATSRVGGGKETQYFGPGTRLLVL.

The chain uses TRBV10-3 and TRBJ2-2; the D is unclear. CDR1 and CDR2 from the germline V gene are ENHRY and SYGVKD. This CDR3 region has 14 residues. V dropped 5 bases and J dropped 0 bases, with 7 bases sitting between them. The CDR3: CAISSTSNTGELFF. CDR3 coding DNA: TGTGCCATCAGTAGTACTTCGAACACCGGGGAGCTGTTTTTT.

The V gene is TRBV6-5, the J gene TRBJ1-2; 8 bases align to TRBD1. V gave up 5 bases and J gave up 3 bases; unmatched junction bases: 2. CDR1 MNHEY and CDR2 SVGAGI come from the germline V gene. The CDR3 sequence is 13 residues long. In nucleotides, the CDR3 is TGTGCCAGCAGTATGGGACAGGACTATGGCTACACCTTC. This sequence encodes CASSMGQDYGYTF.

The rearrangement joins TRBV6-5 to TRBJ1-3; D uncertain. CDR3 length: 14 amino acids. With 9 bases removed from V and 0 bases from J, the gap between germline ends came to 12 bases. The germline CDR1 and CDR2 sequences are MNHEY and SVGAGI. CDR3 coding DNA: TGTGCCAGTCAAACGAGGGACTCTGGAAACACCATATATTTT. The encoded protein is CASQTRDSGNTIYF.

The V gene is TRBV29-1, the J gene TRBJ1-2; 7 bases agree with TRBD1. The CDR3 consists of 11 residues. V lost 4 bases and J lost 7; bases outside the gene matches: 3. Germline V lookup: CDR1 SQVTM, CDR2 ANQGSEA. CDR3 sequence (DNA): TGCAGCGTTGGACAGGGAGGTGGCTACACCTTC. This codes for CSVGQGGGYTF.

The chain uses TRBV18 and TRBJ1-1; D possibly corresponds to TRBD1 (6 bases). The CDR3 totals 14 residues. Germline lookup yields CDR1 KGHSH and CDR2 LQKENI. The V gene lost 5 bases and the J gene lost 5 bases, with 15 bases spanning the gap. The CDR3 bases are TGTGCCAGCTCATCCTTACAGGGAGGGACTGAAGCTTTCTTT. It yields the protein CASSSLQGGTEAFF. The variable domain in full, with the rest retrieved from reference TRBV18 and TRBJ1-1, is NAGVMQNPRHLVRRRGQEARLRCSPMKGHSHVYWYRQLPEEGLKFMVYLQKENIIDESGMPKERFSAEFPKEGPSILRIQQVVRGDSAAYFCASSSLQGGTEAFFGQGTRLTVV.

A word on this clone: The same CDR3 is also encoded by other DNA sequences in this sample. The chain recombines TRBV5-1 with TRBJ2-7, with D possibly TRBD2 on 6 matching bases. Germline values: CDR1 SGHRS, CDR2 YFSETQ. The CDR3 runs 14 residues. With 0 bases removed from V and 3 bases from J, the gap between germline ends came to 10 bases. The CDR3 nucleotides are TGCGCCAGCAGCTTGGGTCTAGCGCTCTACGAGCAGTACTTC. The encoded protein is CASSLGLALYEQYF.

V gene TRBV19 combines with J gene TRBJ1-4, with TRBD1 matching over 8 bases. Trimming took 10 bases from V and 5 from J; bases not matched to a gene: 9. CDR1 is LNHDA, CDR2 SQIVND, per germline (reference sequence). This CDR3 has 14 residues. Written as DNA, the CDR3 is TGTGCCACCAAAGAGGGACAGGCGAATGAAAAACTGTTTTTT. Amino acid sequence: CATKEGQANEKLFF.

The genes are TRBV20-1 and TRBJ2-1; D might be TRBD2 (6 bases). The CDR3 spans 11 residues. V was shortened by 7 bases and J by 9 bases, with 13 bases between the two germline ends. Germline V lookup: CDR1 DFQATT, CDR2 SNEGSKA (reference sequence). DNA for the CDR3: TGCAGTGGGGACTCTAGGGTTGAGCAGTTCTTC. Translation gives CSGDSRVEQFF.

V gene TRBV4-1 combines with J gene TRBJ1-2; no clear D. V was cut by 1 base and J by 2 bases, with 8 bases left in between. Germline-derived CDR1 and CDR2 are MGHRA and YSYEKL. This CDR3 is built from 14 residues. The CDR3 DNA sequence: TGCGCCAGCAGCCAAGCAGGCAGCAACTATGGCTACACCTTC. Amino acid sequence: CASSQAGSNYGYTF.

The V gene is TRBV5-1, the J gene TRBJ2-5; 10 nucleotides line up with TRBD2. V was pared by 0 bases and J by 4 bases, with 6 bases of the junction left unmatched. Germline V gene lookup returns CDR1 SGHRS and CDR2 YFSETQ. CDR3 size: 16 residues. For the CDR3, the DNA is TGCGCCAGCAGCTTGGATTCTAGCGGGAGAGGAGAGACCCAGTACTTC. Its protein product is CASSLDSSGRGETQYF. The complete variable domain, with remaining parts taken from reference TRBV5-1 and TRBJ2-5, reads KAGVTQTPRYLIKTRGQQVTLSCSPISGHRSVSWYQQTPGQGLQFLFEYFSETQRNKGNFPGRFSGRQFSNSRSEMNVSTLELGDSALYLCASSLDSSGRGETQYFGPGTRLLVL.

The chain is built from TRBV30 and TRBJ2-5; 11 nucleotides line up with TRBD2. CDR3 size: 13 residues. The V and J ends lost 7 bases and 10 bases, in that order; junction bases with no gene match: 11. Germline V lookup: CDR1 GTSNPN, CDR2 SVGIG (reference sequence). The CDR3 loop is CASSVGTSGYQYF. The CDR3 DNA sequence: TGTGCCTCATCAGTAGGGACTAGCGGTTACCAGTACTTC. The complete variable domain, with remaining parts taken from reference TRBV30 and TRBJ2-5, reads SQTIHQWPATLVQPVGSPLSLECTVEGTSNPNLYWYRQAAGRGLQLLFYSVGIGQISSEVPQNLSASRPQDRQFILSSKKLLLSDSGFYLCASSVGTSGYQYFGPGTRLLVL.

This chain joins TRBV19 and TRBJ1-5; D is ambiguous. Germline CDR1 reads LNHDA; CDR2 reads SQIVND (reference sequence). Trimming left V 3 bases short and J 6 bases short, with 9 bases between. The CDR3 totals 13 residues. For the CDR3, the DNA is TGTGCCAGTAGTATCAGTCTCAGTCAGCCCCAGCATTTT. It codes for CASSISLSQPQHF.

The rearrangement joins TRBV3-1 (or the pseudogene TRBV3-2) to TRBJ2-5, with D unclear. Germline values: CDR1 LGHDT, CDR2 YNNKEL (reference sequence). This CDR3 has 13 amino acids. V was cut by 4 bases and J by 4 bases, with 10 bases left in between. CDR3 sequence (DNA): TGTGCCAGCAGCCCCACCAGAGGAGAGACCCAGTACTTC. The encoded protein is CASSPTRGETQYF.

V usage is TRBV6-4 and J usage is TRBJ2-2; TRBD1 is a possible D gene (5 bases). The CDR3 is 15 amino acids. V was clipped by 7 bases and J by 3 bases, with 15 bases between them. The germline V gene encodes CDR1 MRHNA and CDR2 SNTAGT. CDR3 in amino acids: CASKPDTGHTGELFF. The CDR3 coding sequence is TGTGCCAGCAAACCGGACACTGGGCACACCGGGGAGCTGTTTTTT.

Turning to this clone: Other DNA sequences within the sample encode an identical CDR3. V usage is TRBV11-2 and J usage is TRBJ2-7; tentative D call: TRBD1 (6 bases). V was pared by 3 bases and J by 4 bases, with 7 bases between. The CDR3 runs to 12 residues. Germline lookup yields CDR1 SGHAT and CDR2 FQNNGV. The CDR3: CASSFRGYEQYF. CDR3 DNA sequence: TGTGCCAGCAGCTTCAGGGGTTACGAGCAGTACTTC. Looking up the rest from reference TRBV11-2 and TRBJ2-7 gives the full variable domain: EAGVAQSPRYKIIEKRQSVAFWCNPISGHATLYWYQQILGQGPKLLIQFQNNGVVDDSQLPKDRFSAERLKGVDSTLKIQPAKLEDSAVYLCASSFRGYEQYFGPGTRLTVT.

This CDR3 is CASSDQAENTEAFF. CDR3 DNA: TGTGCCAGCAGCGATCAGGCAGAGAACACTGAAGCTTTCTTT. This chain joins TRBV9 and TRBJ1-1; D not resolved. Germline assignment: CDR1 SGDLS and CDR2 YYNGEE. V was pared by 3 bases and J by 1 base, with 10 bases between. There are 14 residues in the CDR3.

V is TRBV12-5 and J is TRBJ2-3; 13 bases are shared with TRBD2. Germline CDR1 is LGHNT and CDR2 is FRNRAP. The ends lost 6 bases at V and 3 bases at J; junction bases unmatched: 6. This CDR3 is 16 amino acids long. CDR3: CASGLTSGRSTDTQYF. The CDR3 DNA follows: TGTGCTAGTGGCCTGACTAGCGGGAGGAGTACAGATACGCAGTATTTT.

CDR3 nucleotide sequence: TGTGCCAGCAGTCCCCTCAGAGCGGGAGAATACAATGAGCAGTTCTTC. Amino acid sequence: CASSPLRAGEYNEQFF. The chain couples TRBV27 to TRBJ2-1; 8 bases line up with TRBD2. The CDR3 has 16 residues. The J segment lost 4 bases and the V segment lost 5 bases, leaving 10 bases of the junction unmatched. Germline CDR1 is MNHEY and CDR2 is SMNVEV (reference sequence).

The chain links TRBV11-2 to TRBJ2-7; 9 bases map to TRBD1. This CDR3 contains 14 residues. From germline, CDR1 is SGHAT and CDR2 FQNNGV. V shed 4 bases, J shed 3 bases, and the junction held 4 bases outside the gene matches. The CDR3 loop reads CASSSGTGYYEQYF. In nucleotides, the CDR3 is TGTGCCAGCAGCTCCGGGACAGGGTACTACGAGCAGTACTTC.

The chain recombines TRBV5-1 with TRBJ2-3, with D possibly being TRBD2 (6 bases). Germline V gene lookup returns CDR1 SGHRS and CDR2 YFSETQ. The V gene lost 4 bases and the J gene lost 3 bases, with 12 bases spanning the gap. The CDR3 runs 14 residues. The DNA of the CDR3 is TGCGCCAGCAGCCTGCCGGAGGGAACAGATACGCAGTATTTT. Amino acid sequence: CASSLPEGTDTQYF. Drawing the rest from reference TRBV5-1 and TRBJ2-3, the complete variable domain is KAGVTQTPRYLIKTRGQQVTLSCSPISGHRSVSWYQQTPGQGLQFLFEYFSETQRNKGNFPGRFSGRQFSNSRSEMNVSTLELGDSALYLCASSLPEGTDTQYFGPGTRLTVL.

The chain joins TRBV14 to TRBJ2-2; D remains unclear. Germline-derived CDR1 and CDR2 are SGHDN and FVKESK. V lost 0 bases and J 4 bases, leaving 6 bases between the germline ends. The CDR3 consists of 14 residues. Here the CDR3 DNA reads TGTGCCAGCAGCCAAGACAGCGTCACCGGGGAGCTGTTTTTT. The encoded protein is CASSQDSVTGELFF.

This clone was recorded only once. Additional DNA sequences in this sample encode the identical CDR3. This sequence joins TRBV5-1 and TRBJ1-3; 8 bases agree with TRBD1. The CDR3 spans 15 residues. The germline V gene has CDR1 SGHRS and CDR2 YFSETQ. Trimming took 3 bases from V and 0 from J; bases not matched to a gene: 2. CDR3 in amino acids: CASSSGTGSGNTIYF. The CDR3 DNA reads as TGCGCCAGCAGCTCAGGGACAGGCTCTGGAAACACCATATATTTT.

The genes are TRBV24-1 and TRBJ2-3, with 10 bases matching TRBD2. V gave up 3 bases and J gave up 2 bases; unmatched junction bases: 10. In germline, CDR1 is KGHDR, CDR2 SFDVKD. This CDR3 region has 18 residues. The CDR3 sequence: CATSDPRLAGEITDTQYF. The CDR3 DNA reads TGTGCCACCAGTGATCCCCGGCTAGCGGGAGAGATCACAGATACGCAGTATTTT.

The chain links TRBV5-6 to TRBJ2-2; possibly TRBD1 for D (6 bases). Germline loops: CDR1 SGHDT, CDR2 YYEEEE. The CDR3 contains 14 residues. V was clipped by 2 bases and J by 4 bases, with 9 bases between them. The CDR3 loop is CASSFTGSTGELFF. In DNA form, the CDR3 reads TGTGCCAGCAGCTTTACAGGGTCCACCGGGGAGCTGTTTTTT.

The chain is built from TRBV30 and TRBJ2-7; 9 nucleotides align to TRBD1. The V gene end was trimmed by 4 bases and the J gene end by 5 bases; junction bases not matched to a gene: 3. There are 12 residues in the CDR3. Germline V gene data show CDR1 as GTSNPN and CDR2 as SVGIG (reference sequence). The CDR3 sequence: CAWTGQGDEQYF. In DNA form, the CDR3 reads TGTGCCTGGACGGGACAGGGTGACGAGCAGTACTTC. Full variable domain (rest looked up from reference TRBV30 and TRBJ2-7): SQTIHQWPATLVQPVGSPLSLECTVEGTSNPNLYWYRQAAGRGLQLLFYSVGIGQISSEVPQNLSASRPQDRQFILSSKKLLLSDSGFYLCAWTGQGDEQYFGPGTRLTVT.

The chain links TRBV5-1 to TRBJ2-2; 9 bases fit TRBD2. Trimming at V came to 4 bases and at J to 1 base, leaving 5 bases not matched to a gene. CDR3 length equals 16 residues. Germline V gives CDR1 SGHRS, CDR2 YFSETQ. The CDR3 DNA reads TGCGCCAGCAGCCTCAGACTAGCGGAGAACACCGGGGAGCTGTTTTTT. Encoded protein: CASSLRLAENTGELFF.

The chain has TRBV14 and TRBJ1-1; D uncertain. Germline assignment: CDR1 SGHDN and CDR2 FVKESK. The CDR3 is 13 residues long. Trimming took 2 bases from V and 3 from J, leaving 7 bases between them. The CDR3 sequence is CASSQPGYTEAFF. In DNA form, the CDR3 reads TGTGCCAGCAGCCAACCAGGTTACACTGAAGCTTTCTTT.

This chain links TRBV5-1 with TRBJ2-1; 10 bases are a match to TRBD2. V dropped 4 bases and J dropped 3; count of bases not matched to a gene: 7. Germline V gene sequence: CDR1 SGHRS, CDR2 YFSETQ. The CDR3 spans 16 residues. The CDR3 bases are TGCGCCAGCAGCCCGGAGACTAGCGGGTTCTACAATGAGCAGTTCTTC. As protein: CASSPETSGFYNEQFF.